Listed below are T cell receptor beta chains from one sample, sequenced in a study of glioma-infiltrating T cells. Using its own MiXCR run on the multiplex PCR reads, TCRdb lists one record per CDR3 protein. The table includes about 130,000 distinct CDR3 sequences, approximately 24% detected once. Sequencing was carried out using glioma tissue, nonneoplastic brain tissue, or PBMCs (not recorded which). Every receptor here comes from a human donor with low-grade glioma or glioblastoma, undergoing nonglioma brain surgery, or in good health (not recorded which). The CDR3 runs from the conserved cysteine through the conserved F or W. Each record gives: D gene, V gene, clone size, J gene, CDR3 DNA, CDR3 protein. D genes are given only for firm matches. Clone size is given for some rows only: seen once, a few or many times, or a class if the clone is expanded.

D gene: TRBD2; V gene: TRBV5-1; clone size: NA; J gene: TRBJ2-5; CDR3 DNA: TGCGCCAGCAGCTTACCCAGCGGGGGTAACCAAGAGACCCAGTACTTC; CDR3 protein: CASSLPSGGNQETQYF
D gene: NA; V gene: TRBV28; clone size: few; J gene: TRBJ1-2; CDR3 DNA: TGTGCCACACAGGGCGGGGGGTATGGCTACACCTTC; CDR3 protein: CATQGGGYGYTF
D gene: TRBD2; V gene: TRBV7-7; clone size: NA; J gene: TRBJ2-1; CDR3 DNA: TGTGCTAGCAGCTTAGGGCTATCGGGGGGAGACAATGAGCAGTTCTTC; CDR3 protein: CASSLGLSGGDNEQFF
D gene: NA; V gene: TRBV7-2; clone size: NA; J gene: TRBJ1-2; CDR3 DNA: TGTGCCAGCAGCCCCCCTCGCGGGCTCCACTATGGCTACACCTTC; CDR3 protein: CASSPPRGLHYGYTF
D gene: TRBD2; V gene: TRBV20-1; clone size: NA; J gene: TRBJ2-1; CDR3 DNA: TGCAGTGCTAGAGGGCGGGGGGGAAACTACAATGAGCAGTTCTTC; CDR3 protein: CSARGRGGNYNEQFF
D gene: NA; V gene: TRBV7-2; clone size: few; J gene: TRBJ2-4; CDR3 DNA: TGTGCCAGCAGCTTAGAGCGCGCGGGAAACATTCAGTACTTC; CDR3 protein: CASSLERAGNIQYF
D gene: TRBD2; V gene: TRBV6-6; clone size: NA; J gene: TRBJ2-5; CDR3 DNA: TGTGCCAGCAGTCCTCTAGCGGGGGCTTTAGCGGAGACCCAGTACTTC; CDR3 protein: CASSPLAGALAETQYF
D gene: TRBD2; V gene: TRBV6-1; clone size: NA; J gene: TRBJ2-1; CDR3 DNA: TGTGCCAGCAGAGCGACTAGCGGGGGGGCGCAGGGTGAGCAGTTCTTC; CDR3 protein: CASRATSGGAQGEQFF
D gene: TRBD1; V gene: TRBV15; clone size: many; J gene: TRBJ1-1; CDR3 DNA: TGTGCCACCAGCAGAGATAAGACAGGGGCTTTCTTT; CDR3 protein: CATSRDKTGAFF
D gene: NA; V gene: TRBV7-6; clone size: few; J gene: TRBJ1-2; CDR3 DNA: TGTGCCAGCAGCTTATCGCCCGGCTATGGCTACACCTTC; CDR3 protein: CASSLSPGYGYTF
D gene: TRBD2; V gene: TRBV27; clone size: NA; J gene: TRBJ2-5; CDR3 DNA: TGTGCCAGCAGTCCCCTCCGCGGGGGGGCGCAAGAGACCCAGTACTTC; CDR3 protein: CASSPLRGGAQETQYF
D gene: TRBD1; V gene: TRBV3-1; clone size: few; J gene: TRBJ1-2; CDR3 DNA: TGTGCCAGCAGCCAGGGGATAGACAGGGCCTACTATGGCTACACCTTC; CDR3 protein: CASSQGIDRAYYGYTF
D gene: NA; V gene: TRBV12-3/TRBV12-4; clone size: many; J gene: TRBJ1-1; CDR3 DNA: TGTGCCAGCAGTTTAGGTAACACTGAAGCTTTCTTT; CDR3 protein: CASSLGNTEAFF
D gene: NA; V gene: TRBV20-1; clone size: NA; J gene: TRBJ1-1; CDR3 DNA: TGCAGTGCTTGGGAGGGGAGGAACACTGAAGCTTTCTTT; CDR3 protein: CSAWEGRNTEAFF
D gene: NA; V gene: TRBV3-1; clone size: NA; J gene: TRBJ1-2; CDR3 DNA: TGTGCCAGCAGCCAGAGACCCGAGGTGAACTATGGCTACACCTTC; CDR3 protein: CASSQRPEVNYGYTF
D gene: TRBD1; V gene: TRBV6-1; clone size: few; J gene: TRBJ1-2; CDR3 DNA: TGTGCCAGCAGTGGATACCAGCGACAGGGGGCTACGGAAGGCTACACCTTC; CDR3 protein: CASSGYQRQGATEGYTF
D gene: TRBD2; V gene: TRBV6-1; clone size: many; J gene: TRBJ2-1; CDR3 DNA: TGTGCCAGCAAGGGACTACTTTGGACGGGGGATGAGCAGTTCTTC; CDR3 protein: CASKGLLWTGDEQFF
D gene: TRBD2; V gene: TRBV14; clone size: few; J gene: TRBJ2-3; CDR3 DNA: TGTGCCAGCAGCCAACCGGGACTAGCGAGCACAGATACGCAGTATTTT; CDR3 protein: CASSQPGLASTDTQYF
D gene: NA; V gene: TRBV3-1; clone size: NA; J gene: TRBJ1-3; CDR3 DNA: TGTGCCAGCAGCAAAGACCCCGTCAACACCATATATTTT; CDR3 protein: CASSKDPVNTIYF
D gene: NA; V gene: TRBV28; clone size: NA; J gene: TRBJ2-3; CDR3 DNA: TGTGCCAGCAGTTTTGTGAGCAGCACAGATACGCAGTATTTT; CDR3 protein: CASSFVSSTDTQYF
D gene: NA; V gene: TRBV7-6; clone size: NA; J gene: TRBJ1-6; CDR3 DNA: TGTGCCAGCAGCACTACGGACGTGTATTCACCCCTCCACTTT; CDR3 protein: CASSTTDVYSPLHF
D gene: NA; V gene: TRBV7-9; clone size: many; J gene: TRBJ1-2; CDR3 DNA: TGTGCCAGCAGCCCCCGCGGGGGGGAAGGACGGCGCTACACCTTC; CDR3 protein: CASSPRGGEGRRYTF
D gene: TRBD2; V gene: TRBV7-2; clone size: few; J gene: TRBJ2-3; CDR3 DNA: TGTGCCAGCAGCTTACGGGGCGAGCGGGGGGGCCCCGATACGCAGTATTTT; CDR3 protein: CASSLRGERGGPDTQYF
D gene: NA; V gene: TRBV2; clone size: many; J gene: TRBJ1-6; CDR3 DNA: TGTGCCAGCAGTGATTGGGACCCGGGATCACCCCTCCACTTT; CDR3 protein: CASSDWDPGSPLHF
D gene: TRBD1; V gene: TRBV7-2; clone size: few; J gene: TRBJ1-1; CDR3 DNA: TGTGCCAGCAGCGCCGCGACAGGGGCTGAAGCTTTCTTT; CDR3 protein: CASSAATGAEAFF
D gene: NA; V gene: TRBV7-9; clone size: NA; J gene: TRBJ1-5; CDR3 DNA: TGTGCCAGCAGCTTGGGGGACATGGGGGTTCAGCCCCAGCATTTT; CDR3 protein: CASSLGDMGVQPQHF
D gene: NA; V gene: TRBV10-1; clone size: few; J gene: TRBJ2-3; CDR3 DNA: TGCGCCAGCAGTAGAGGGGCTCGAGGAGATACGCAGTATTTT; CDR3 protein: CASSRGARGDTQYF
D gene: NA; V gene: TRBV7-8; clone size: few; J gene: TRBJ1-1; CDR3 DNA: TGTGCCAGCAGCTTAGGGGACATACGTACTGAAGCTTTCTTT; CDR3 protein: CASSLGDIRTEAFF
D gene: NA; V gene: TRBV4-1; clone size: NA; J gene: TRBJ1-2; CDR3 DNA: TGCGCCAGCAGCCAAGACGGAAAAGGGGAGGGTTATGGCTACACCTTC; CDR3 protein: CASSQDGKGEGYGYTF
D gene: NA; V gene: TRBV7-6; clone size: NA; J gene: TRBJ2-2; CDR3 DNA: TGTGCCAGCAGCCCGCGCCAGGCCGGGGAGCTGTTTTTT; CDR3 protein: CASSPRQAGELFF
D gene: TRBD2; V gene: TRBV3-1; clone size: few; J gene: TRBJ2-1; CDR3 DNA: TGTGCCAGCAGCCACACTAGCGGGGGGGCCAATGAGCAGTTCTTC; CDR3 protein: CASSHTSGGANEQFF